A selection of T cell receptor beta chains follows, all from one sample in a study of T cell changes during pregnancy in multiple sclerosis. The method was immunoSEQ multiplex PCR; TCRdb's version includes in-frame clones alone and lacks a portion of them. The table shows about 67,000 clones, with 92% occurring only once. Here the sequenced sample was peripheral blood, taken in the first trimester of pregnancy. These receptors all come from a female donor in good health, enrolled as a control in a pregnancy study. Each CDR3 is given with its conserved first and last residue. The order of the fields is J gene, V gene, clone size, D gene, CDR3 DNA, CDR3 protein. D genes are given only for firm matches. The size entry is marked missing in some rows and otherwise reads once, few, many or a size class.

J: TRBJ2-1; V: TRBV4-1; size: .; D: TRBD1; DNA: TGCGCCAGCAGCCAGCACAGGGGGGCCAGCTCCTACAATGAGCAGTTCTTC; CDR3: CASSQHRGASSYNEQFF
J: TRBJ2-6; V: TRBV6-5; size: .; D: .; DNA: TGTGCCAGCAGTGCCGACATCTCTGGGGCCAACGTCCTGACTTTC; CDR3: CASSADISGANVLTF
J: TRBJ2-2; V: TRBV28; size: .; D: TRBD2; DNA: TGTGCCAGCAGAGTAGCGGGAGTAGAGACCGGGGAGCTGTTTTTT; CDR3: CASRVAGVETGELFF
J: TRBJ2-1; V: TRBV5-4; size: medium-sized; D: TRBD2; DNA: TGTGCCAGCAGCTCGACTAGCGGGAGTAAGAGCGATGAGCAGTTCTTC; CDR3: CASSSTSGSKSDEQFF
J: TRBJ2-5; V: TRBV7-6; size: .; D: .; DNA: TGTGCCAGCAGCTTAAGGGGCTATCGAGGCGAGACCCAGTACTTC; CDR3: CASSLRGYRGETQYF
J: TRBJ1-1; V: TRBV6-6; size: .; D: TRBD1; DNA: TGTGCCAGCAGTTACGGGACAGCGAACACTGAAGCTTTCTTT; CDR3: CASSYGTANTEAFF
J: TRBJ1-1; V: TRBV5-5; size: .; D: TRBD1; DNA: TGTGCCAGCAGCCCCCGACAGGGGGCGATGTACGTTGAAGCTTTCTTT; CDR3: CASSPRQGAMYVEAFF
J: TRBJ2-7; V: TRBV5-4; size: once; D: TRBD1; DNA: TGTGCCAGCAGCTTGGGGACAGGGGGCGCGTACGAGCAGTACTTC; CDR3: CASSLGTGGAYEQYF
J: TRBJ2-3; V: TRBV7-9; size: .; D: TRBD1; DNA: TGTGCCAGCAGCTCCGGGACAGGGGGGGATACGCAGTATTTT; CDR3: CASSSGTGGDTQYF
J: TRBJ2-4; V: TRBV5-6; size: .; D: TRBD1; DNA: TGTGCCAGCAGCCCTACTATCCGACAGGGGACGCCCAAAAACATTCAGTACTTC; CDR3: CASSPTIRQGTPKNIQYF
J: TRBJ2-3; V: TRBV11-2; size: .; D: .; DNA: TGTGCCAGCAGCTTATGGGCAGAAGCCACAGATACGCAGTATTTT; CDR3: CASSLWAEATDTQYF
J: TRBJ2-7; V: TRBV15; size: .; D: .; DNA: TGTGCCACCAGCAGAGTGAGACAGAGCGAGCAGTACTTC; CDR3: CATSRVRQSEQYF
J: TRBJ2-5; V: TRBV28; size: .; D: .; DNA: TGTGCCAGCAGTTTAGCCGGGTTTGGAGAGACCCAGTACTTC; CDR3: CASSLAGFGETQYF
J: TRBJ2-7; V: TRBV19; size: .; D: .; DNA: TGTGCCAGTAGTAATGGACAGAGCTCCTACGAGCAGTACTTC; CDR3: CASSNGQSSYEQYF
J: TRBJ2-1; V: TRBV9; size: .; D: TRBD2; DNA: TGTGCCAGCAGCGTCTTAGCGGGAGGGCCGGTCAATGAGCAGTTCTTC; CDR3: CASSVLAGGPVNEQFF
J: TRBJ2-2; V: TRBV10-1; size: .; D: TRBD1; DNA: TGCGCCAGCAGTGGGACAGGGGGCGAAACTCAAGACCTGAACACCGGGGAGCTGTTTTTT; CDR3: CASSGTGGETQDLNTGELFF
J: TRBJ1-4; V: TRBV28; size: .; D: TRBD1; DNA: TGTGCCAGCAGTTTAGGGGGGACAGGGGGCTCGGAAAGTGAAAAACTGTTTTTT; CDR3: CASSLGGTGGSESEKLFF
J: TRBJ2-3; V: TRBV27; size: .; D: TRBD1; DNA: TGTGCCAGCAGTAGACAGGGAGGCACAGATACGCAGTATTTT; CDR3: CASSRQGGTDTQYF
J: TRBJ2-7; V: TRBV9; size: .; D: .; DNA: TGTGCCAGCAGCGGAGGGCTAGGTCTCCACGAGCAGTACTTC; CDR3: CASSGGLGLHEQYF
J: TRBJ1-2; V: TRBV4-1; size: .; D: TRBD1; DNA: TGCGCCAGCAGCCAAGAAGAACAGGGGGCAGTTGGCTACACCTTC; CDR3: CASSQEEQGAVGYTF
J: TRBJ2-7; V: TRBV4-2; size: .; D: TRBD2; DNA: TGTGCCAGCAGCCTTTCTAGCGGTTCCGCGTACGAGCAGTACTTC; CDR3: CASSLSSGSAYEQYF
J: TRBJ1-2; V: TRBV11-2; size: .; D: .; DNA: TGTGCCAGCAGCCTATTTGGCTATGGCTACACCTTC; CDR3: CASSLFGYGYTF
J: TRBJ2-1; V: TRBV14; size: .; D: TRBD2; DNA: TGTGCCAGCAGCCTTCTAGCGGGAGGGTCCTACAATGAGCAGTTCTTC; CDR3: CASSLLAGGSYNEQFF
J: TRBJ1-2; V: TRBV29-1; size: .; D: .; DNA: TGCAGCGTTGCTGTAACAGGGACGGATTATGGCTACACCTTC; CDR3: CSVAVTGTDYGYTF